These 26 T cell receptor beta chains came from one sample sequenced in a study of identical twins. TCRdb re-called the 5' RACE reads with MiXCR, one entry per CDR3 protein. Of more than 1.5 million distinct CDR3 sequences listed, under 35% were seen once; the top ten hold 0.27%. The source material was cord blood. The receptors originated from a newborn girl in good health.

As for this clonotype: The germline gene is not matched at one end of the junction; a read error may be the cause. The chain recombines TRBV20-1 with TRBJ2-1, with 11 bases matching TRBD2. Per the germline V gene, CDR1 is DFQATT and CDR2 is SNEGSKA (reference sequence). The CDR3 totals 16 residues. The CDR3 sequence: CSARLMTSGEYNERFF. The CDR3 nucleotides are TGCAGTGCTAGGCTTATGACTAGCGGGGAGTACAATGAGCGGTTCTTC.

This clonotype was seen more than once but under ten times. The chain combines TRBV9 with TRBJ2-3; D is unresolved. CDR1 and CDR2 from the germline V gene are SGDLS and YYNGEE. Deletions cut 0 bases from V and 6 bases from J, with 11 bases between. There are 14 residues in the CDR3. The CDR3 protein is CASSVGPGTDTQYF. The CDR3 DNA reads as TGTGCCAGCAGCGTAGGCCCAGGAACGGATACGCAGTATTTT.

This chain links TRBV2 with TRBJ2-5, with 7 positions matching TRBD2. The J segment lost 5 bases and the V segment lost 6 bases, leaving 12 bases of the junction unmatched. Germline V gene data show CDR1 as SNHLY and CDR2 as FYNNEI. This CDR3 has 15 residues. CDR3 DNA sequence: TGTGCCAGCAGCGAATTCCCGACTAGCAGGGAGACCCAGTACTTC. It yields the protein CASSEFPTSRETQYF.

This clonotype showed up many times. This chain joins TRBV29-1 and TRBJ2-1, with 9 positions matching TRBD2. The V and J ends lost 3 bases and 9 bases, in that order; junction bases with no gene match: 9. There are 14 residues in the CDR3. Per germline, CDR1 SQVTM and CDR2 ANQGSEA. This CDR3 reads CSVDILAGAGEQFF. The DNA for the CDR3 is TGCAGCGTTGATATCTTAGCGGGAGCGGGTGAGCAGTTCTTC.

The V call is TRBV29-1, the J call TRBJ2-1; no clear D. V was pared by 1 base and J by 10 bases, with 11 bases between. This CDR3 region has 12 residues. From germline, CDR1 is SQVTM and CDR2 ANQGSEA. CDR3 region: CSVEGRRAEQFF. The CDR3 nucleotides are TGCAGCGTTGAAGGGCGCCGGGCAGAGCAGTTCTTC.

V gene TRBV30 combines with J gene TRBJ1-1; a possible D gene is TRBD1 (5 bases). V was pared by 0 bases and J by 6 bases, with 8 bases between. CDR3 length: 12 amino acids. Per the germline V gene, CDR1 is GTSNPN and CDR2 is SVGIG (reference sequence). CDR3 DNA: TGTGCCTGGAGTGTACGAGGGGCTGAAGCTTTCTTT. This encodes CAWSVRGAEAFF.

The chain combines TRBV12-3 or TRBV12-4 with TRBJ2-5; 9 bases match TRBD2. The J segment lost 11 bases and the V segment lost 6 bases, leaving 16 bases of the junction unmatched. This CDR3 region has 15 residues. Here the CDR3 reads CASRTAGGPWNEQYF. In DNA form, the CDR3 reads TGTGCCAGCAGAACAGCGGGAGGACCATGGAATGAGCAGTACTTC.

V and J are TRBV28 and TRBJ2-4; the D is unclear. Germline CDR1 is MDHEN and CDR2 is SYDVKM. CDR3 length: 16 residues. Trimming took off 3 bases at V and 0 bases at J, with 12 bases between the two ends. The CDR3, as DNA: TGTGCCAGCAGTTTCCTGACGTCCCAAGCCAAAAACATTCAGTACTTC. It is translated as CASSFLTSQAKNIQYF.

This clonotype was counted between two and nine times. V and J are TRBV28 and TRBJ1-6; D ambiguous. Trimming pared 2 bases from V and 8 bases from J, leaving 4 bases between. Germline V gives CDR1 MDHEN, CDR2 SYDVKM. This CDR3 spans 12 amino acids. CDR3 residues: CASSLPDSPLHF. CDR3 DNA: TGTGCCAGCAGTTTACCCGATTCACCCCTCCACTTT.

V is TRBV2 and J is TRBJ2-5; TRBD2 aligns across 8 bases. The end of the DNA aligns better with TRBJ2-7, so the J call may be wrong. Per the germline V gene, CDR1 is SNHLY and CDR2 is FYNNEI. This CDR3 has 15 residues. Here the CDR3 reads CASSDGGAGVNEQYF. The CDR3 nucleotides are TGTGCCAGCAGTGACGGAGGAGCGGGGGTGAACGAGCAGTACTTC.

V is TRBV27 and J is TRBJ2-5; 14 nucleotides align to TRBD2. The germline V gene has CDR1 MNHEY and CDR2 SMNVEV (reference sequence). The CDR3 is 17 amino acids. Unmatched junction bases numbered 16, after V lost 5 bases and J lost 11 bases. The CDR3 region has the DNA TGTGCCAGCAGTCTGACTAGCGGGAGGGCCCCCTACAATGAGCAGTACTTC. Protein product: CASSLTSGRAPYNEQYF.

This clonotype was observed a few times. This rearrangement joins TRBV28 to TRBJ1-2; D is unclear. CDR1 and CDR2 from the germline V gene are MDHEN and SYDVKM. Trimming pared 8 bases from V and 3 bases from J, leaving 10 bases between. The length of the CDR3 is 12 residues. This CDR3 reads CASDDNYYGYTF. The CDR3 bases are TGTGCCAGCGACGACAACTACTATGGCTACACCTTC.

V and J are TRBV28 and TRBJ2-7; TRBD1 is a possible D gene (6 bases). The CDR3 has 16 amino acids. The V gene lost 1 base and the J gene lost 7 bases, with 20 bases spanning the gap. Looked up from germline, CDR1 is MDHEN and CDR2 is SYDVKM. CDR3 amino acids: CASSLFRTVGYNEQYF. The DNA for the CDR3 is TGTGCCAGCAGTTTATTCCGGACAGTTGGTTACAATGAGCAGTACTTC.

V is TRBV4-1 and J is TRBJ2-7; D not certain. Germline-derived CDR1 and CDR2 are MGHRA and YSYEKL. This CDR3 contains 14 residues. V gave up 1 base and J gave up 6 bases, with 13 bases separating them. This CDR3 is CASSQVYLSLEQYF. The DNA of the CDR3 is TGCGCCAGCAGCCAAGTCTATCTCTCCCTCGAGCAGTACTTC.

DNA of the CDR3: TGTGCCAGCAGCCCCCGGACTAGCGGGAGGGTTACCAAAAACATTCAGTACTTC. Amino acids: CASSPRTSGRVTKNIQYF. The chain joins TRBV11-2 to TRBJ2-4; 15 bases are a match to TRBD2. V shed 5 bases, J shed 2 bases, and the junction held 7 bases outside the gene matches. The CDR3 is made up of 18 amino acids. Germline values: CDR1 SGHAT, CDR2 FQNNGV.

CDR3 residues: CASSVRDRVFEQYF. In DNA, the CDR3 is TGTGCCAGCAGTGTCCGGGACAGGGTGTTCGAGCAGTACTTC. The rearrangement uses TRBV27 and TRBJ2-7, with 9 bases matching TRBD1. CDR1 MNHEY and CDR2 SMNVEV come from the germline V gene (reference sequence). The CDR3 covers 14 residues. V lost 5 bases to trimming and J lost 6 bases; unmatched junction nucleotides: 8.

This clonotype was observed at least ten times. This chain joins TRBV29-1 and TRBJ2-1; D gene ambiguous. Trimming stripped 5 bases from V and 6 bases from J, with 8 bases between. CDR3 length equals 11 residues. The V gene's germline CDR1 is SQVTM and CDR2 ANQGSEA. The CDR3 DNA follows: TGCAGCGTTCCCTCAAGCAATGAGCAGTTCTTC. This encodes CSVPSSNEQFF.

This clonotype has a handful of counts. V and J are TRBV2 and TRBJ2-3; 10 nucleotides align to TRBD2. Trimming took 5 bases from V and 7 from J; bases not matched to a gene: 12. CDR3 size: 16 residues. Germline V CDR1 and CDR2: SNHLY, FYNNEI. The CDR3 DNA reads as TGTGCCAGCAGTAGTCAGGGACTAGCGCTGATTCATACGCAGTATTTT. As protein: CASSSQGLALIHTQYF.

This clonotype was detected only a few times. The J gene is TRBJ2-7, the V gene TRBV28, with a possible D match to TRBD1 (6 bases). Germline assignment: CDR1 MDHEN and CDR2 SYDVKM. The CDR3 is 15 residues long. V was trimmed by 5 bases and J by 1 base, leaving 15 bases between them. CDR3 DNA sequence: TGTGCCAGCAGTACGCTCGGGACATTTTCCTACGAGCAGTACTTC. Protein product: CASSTLGTFSYEQYF.

The chain combines TRBV3-1 with TRBJ2-7; 8 bases map to TRBD2. The trim removed 0 bases at V and 7 bases at J, leaving 14 bases unmatched. Germline CDR1 reads LGHDT; CDR2 reads YNNKEL (reference sequence). The CDR3 loop spans 17 amino acids. CDR3 in DNA: TGTGCCAGCAGCCAAGAACGAGCGGGAGCAACCTACAATGAGCAGTACTTC. Its translation: CASSQERAGATYNEQYF.

The genes are TRBV10-2 and TRBJ1-4, with TRBD1 matching over 7 bases. With 2 bases clipped from V and 2 bases from J, the junction kept 8 bases outside the gene matches. The CDR3 is 17 amino acids. Germline values: CDR1 WSHSY, CDR2 SAAADI. As DNA, the CDR3 is TGCGCCAGCAGTGAGATTGGCAGGGGGGAGACTAATGAAAAACTGTTTTTT. The encoded protein is CASSEIGRGETNEKLFF.

This chain links TRBV4-1 with TRBJ1-2; possibly TRBD1 for D (6 bases). V was trimmed by 2 bases and J by 3 bases, leaving 13 bases between them. CDR1 MGHRA and CDR2 YSYEKL come from the germline V gene. CDR3 size: 15 residues. The CDR3: CASSQRPGVYYGYTF. In nucleotides, the CDR3 is TGCGCCAGCAGCCAAAGACCAGGGGTCTACTATGGCTACACCTTC.

This clonotype appeared many times. J is TRBJ2-5 and V is TRBV6-2 or TRBV6-3; D is unresolved. The V and J ends lost 4 bases and 5 bases respectively, with 14 bases between them. The V gene's germline CDR1 is MNHEY and CDR2 SVGEGT. The CDR3 loop spans 14 amino acids. The CDR3 DNA reads as TGTGCCAGCAGTTCACTTCGATTTTGGGAGACCCAGTACTTC. Encoded protein: CASSSLRFWETQYF.

This clonotype showed up just a few times. This sequence joins TRBV6-5 and TRBJ1-1; 9 positions match TRBD1. The CDR3 loop spans 15 amino acids. Germline lookup yields CDR1 MNHEY and CDR2 SVGAGI. Germline trimming cut 6 bases from V and 1 base from J; bases unmatched to any gene: 6. The chain's CDR3 is CASRRDRVTNTEAFF. As DNA, the CDR3 is TGTGCCAGCAGGAGGGACAGGGTAACGAACACTGAAGCTTTCTTT.

This clonotype was counted only a few times. This chain connects TRBV20-1 to TRBJ2-3, with D hard to call. V dropped 5 bases and J dropped 0 bases, with 12 bases sitting between them. Germline V gene lookup returns CDR1 DFQATT and CDR2 SNEGSKA (reference sequence). The CDR3 totals 14 residues. Here the CDR3 DNA reads TGCAGTGCTCCCCGGGCTACCAGCACAGATACGCAGTATTTT. The encoded protein is CSAPRATSTDTQYF.

This clonotype was seen only a few times. The gene calls are TRBV2 and TRBJ2-2; tentatively, D is TRBD1 (6 bases). Per germline, CDR1 SNHLY and CDR2 FYNNEI. This CDR3 has 14 residues. Deletions cut 7 bases from V and 1 base from J, with 10 bases between. CDR3 sequence (DNA): TGTGCCAGCACCCTGGGACAGAACACCGGGGAGCTGTTTTTT. It encodes CASTLGQNTGELFF.